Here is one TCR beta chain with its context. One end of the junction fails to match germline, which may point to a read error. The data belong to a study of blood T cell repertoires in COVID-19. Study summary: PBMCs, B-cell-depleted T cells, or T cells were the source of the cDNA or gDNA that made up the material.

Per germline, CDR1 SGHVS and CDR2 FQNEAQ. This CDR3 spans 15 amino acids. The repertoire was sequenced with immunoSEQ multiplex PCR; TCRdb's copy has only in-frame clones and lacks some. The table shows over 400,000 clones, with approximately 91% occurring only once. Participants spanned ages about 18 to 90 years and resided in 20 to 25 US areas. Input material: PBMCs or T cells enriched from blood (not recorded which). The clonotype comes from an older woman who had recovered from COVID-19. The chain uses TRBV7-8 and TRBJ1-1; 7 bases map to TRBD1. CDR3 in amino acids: CASSLGPRGNAEAFF. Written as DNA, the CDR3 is TGTGCCAGCAGCTTAGGTCCCAGGGGGAACGCTGAAGCTTTCTTT.